The present TCR beta chain was sequenced within a study of tissue T cells after allogeneic stem cell transplantation. Findings and caveats of the study: Alloreactivity or antigen specificity of tissue TCRs was not determined; some clones might be host cells.

Sequencing of TCRbeta CDR3 at survey depth gave sequences and template counts. TCRdb's copy holds only in-frame clones and misses some; the assay was immunoSEQ multiplex PCR. The table has more than 20,000 clones, just under 75% seen once. The V end was cut by 4 bases, the J end by 3 bases, with 2 bases between. The CDR3 is made up of 10 amino acids. CDR1 is FNHDT, CDR2 SITEND, per germline (reference sequence). This clone was observed a handful of times. Its antigen is as yet unknown. Gene names are mouse gene names. Sequencing ends 1 residue short of the CDR3 end; the germline J gene provides the rest.

This chain uses TRBV19 with TRBJ2-7, with D unclear. The TCR originated in a female BALB/c mouse in good health. The strain's MHC haplotype is H2-d. The sequenced sample consisted of spleen. The sequenced CDR3 bases are TGTGCCAGCAGTCTCTATGAACAGTAC. It is translated as CASSLYEQY. The complete CDR3 protein is CASSLYEQYF.